The sequence of this T cell receptor (beta chain) was determined in a study of blood T cells in healthy people across ages (dated by TCRdb to the mid-2010s). With regard to the full study: Template switching captured roughly one uniquely barcoded TCR beta cDNA molecule per two T cells in model experiments. Two additional independent replicas of 1 million unique cDNA reads from the same blood draw were analyzed for two donors (one aged 18 to 30 and one aged 80 or older). The donors were split into four age groups: young (average 16 years), middle-aged (39), aged (about 56) and long-lived (approximately 80). The study measured age-related changes in TCR beta repertoire diversity using deep sequencing normalized with unique cDNA molecular identifiers. To avoid experimental bias, donors of different ages were distributed randomly across sequencing lanes. Overall study results and their limits: Donor CMV infection status was unknown, potentially confounding age-related changes in expanded clonotypes. Conclusive comparison of naive and antigen-experienced compartments was prevented by the profiling of bulk unsorted PBMCs. Compared with the aged group, the long-lived group had more naive CD4+ T cells, fewer expanded clones and increased TCR diversity, suggesting age selection. Estimates of total diversity based on one million sequenced T cells were considered lower bounds and underestimates. A strong correlation was found between observed TCR beta diversity and the percentage of naive T cells measured by flow cytometry. Observed TCR beta diversity per million T cells fell roughly linearly with age, and a significant reduction was already apparent by age around 40.

Receptors were amplified or captured by 5' RACE. The sequencer was an Illumina HiSeq 2500. A second about 7 to 11 cycle PCR used a sample-barcoded 5' primer and a J-beta primer mix. A unique molecular identifier was introduced onto each TCR beta cDNA molecule by a template-switch 5' adaptor carrying 12 random nucleotides. Each sample yielded at least 2.5 million CDR3-containing paired-end reads. The Mint cDNA synthesis kit, primed by a TRBC-specific oligonucleotide, was used to synthesize first-strand cDNA from all RNA. Following uracil-DNA glycosylase treatment, a first 18-cycle PCR with universal primers M1SS and BC2_uni_R was performed on all cDNA. In the authors' own workflow: For normalization, 1 million high-quality reads were randomly selected from each sample, with every read carrying a distinct molecular identifier. Reads sharing molecular identifiers were discarded rather than binned into consensus sequences. CDR3 identification, clonotype clustering and error correction used MiTCR with a Q25 quality threshold and the strictest error-elimination algorithm. Lower-bound total TCR beta diversity was estimated with a nonparametric unseen species model using Euler transformation. The raw public reads went through TCRdb reprocessing: fastp at Q25, MiXCR clone calling, in-frame beta chains kept. Rows with one shared CDR3 protein collapse into an entry with the most common genes and DNA. The V and J calls here are based on TCRdb, not the publication. Across this sample there are roughly 1,800,000 distinct CDR3 sequences, with around half seen only once. 2.1% of the sample comes from the top ten.

Ends trimmed: V by 3 bases, J by 0 bases; bases unmatched to a gene: 6. From its cysteine to its phenylalanine, the CDR3 spans 17 amino acids. The retained sequence is limited to the CDR3, 51 bases, with the frame set at the first base. Donors were 39 systemically healthy Caucasian individuals from Russia aged 6 to 90 years. Each donor gave roughly 9 milliliters of peripheral blood, drawn into EDTA-treated Vacutainer tubes. PBMCs were isolated by Ficoll-Paque density-gradient centrifugation, with at least 7 million obtained per sample. Total RNA was extracted from PBMCs with Trizol reagent, with at least 5 micrograms obtained per sample. Naive CD45RAhigh/CD27high T cell percentages were measured by flow cytometry on a PBMC aliquot from every donor. The table lists this clonotype with a few counts. What this receptor recognizes is not known. Base qualities are missing; no much larger clone stands one base away.

This receptor was identified in a woman aged 40 to 55 in good health. The chain is made from TRBV12-3 or TRBV12-4 and TRBJ2-3; 10 central nucleotides agree with TRBD2. Sequencing was carried out using blood. The DNA sequence is as follows: TGTGCCAGCAGTTTTGGACTAGCGGCTATTAGCACAGATACGCAGTATTTT. Translated, this gives CASSFGLAAISTDTQYF.